The rows below give T cell receptor beta chains drawn from one sample of a study of B cell selection in AIRE deficiency. Clones were sequenced by immunoSEQ multiplex PCR, and TCRdb holds only the in-frame ones, with some missing. The sample includes some 25,000 clones, approximately 96% of them seen just once. Sequenced sample: CD4+CD127+ conventional T cells sorted from PBMCs. These receptors all stem from a human donor in good health. Each CDR3 is given with its conserved first and last residue. The D gene is left open where the match is weak. Expanded clones are given a class, and other clones once, few, many or no size at all.

len: 13; d_gene: NA; v_gene: TRBV29-1; j_gene: TRBJ2-2; abundance: NA; CDR3nt: TGCAGCGTTGACGGGACGAACACCGGGGAGCTGTTTTTT; CDR3aa: CSVDGTNTGELFF
len: 15; d_gene: TRBD1; v_gene: TRBV5-1; j_gene: TRBJ1-2; abundance: NA; CDR3nt: TGCGCCAGCAGCTCCGGGACAGGGAAGATCTATGGCTACACCTTC; CDR3aa: CASSSGTGKIYGYTF
len: 11; d_gene: NA; v_gene: TRBV13; j_gene: TRBJ2-7; abundance: NA; CDR3nt: TGTGCCAGCAGCCCGGCCTACGAGCAGTACTTC; CDR3aa: CASSPAYEQYF
len: 15; d_gene: TRBD1; v_gene: TRBV7-2; j_gene: TRBJ1-1; abundance: NA; CDR3nt: TGTGCCAGCAGCTCCCCGGACAGGGGGGCCACTGAAGCTTTCTTT; CDR3aa: CASSSPDRGATEAFF
len: 13; d_gene: NA; v_gene: TRBV19; j_gene: TRBJ2-1; abundance: NA; CDR3nt: TGTGCCAGTAGTAACAAGGGGGGTCAAGAGCAGTTCTTC; CDR3aa: CASSNKGGQEQFF
len: 16; d_gene: TRBD1; v_gene: TRBV27; j_gene: TRBJ1-1; abundance: NA; CDR3nt: TGTGCCAGCAGTTTATGGGCCGCAGGGGGACTCACTGAAGCTTTCTTT; CDR3aa: CASSLWAAGGLTEAFF
len: 14; d_gene: NA; v_gene: TRBV23-1; j_gene: TRBJ1-2; abundance: NA; CDR3nt: TGCGCCAGCAGTCAATCGGGCATGGACTATGGCTACACCTTC; CDR3aa: CASSQSGMDYGYTF
len: 14; d_gene: TRBD1; v_gene: TRBV9; j_gene: TRBJ1-6; abundance: NA; CDR3nt: TGTGCCAGCAGCGTGAGACAGGGGGATTCACCCCTCCACTTT; CDR3aa: CASSVRQGDSPLHF
len: 14; d_gene: NA; v_gene: TRBV28; j_gene: TRBJ1-1; abundance: NA; CDR3nt: TGTGCCAGCAGTTTTTTCTGGGGGAACACTGAAGCTTTCTTT; CDR3aa: CASSFFWGNTEAFF
len: 16; d_gene: NA; v_gene: TRBV5-6; j_gene: TRBJ2-2; abundance: NA; CDR3nt: TGTGCCAGCAGCTTGCCGTCGGGGCGCATCACCGGGGAGCTGTTTTTT; CDR3aa: CASSLPSGRITGELFF
len: 14; d_gene: TRBD1; v_gene: TRBV5-1; j_gene: TRBJ2-3; abundance: NA; CDR3nt: TGCGCCAGCAGCTATGGACAGGGGACAGATACGCAGTATTTT; CDR3aa: CASSYGQGTDTQYF
len: 17; d_gene: TRBD1; v_gene: TRBV18; j_gene: TRBJ2-3; abundance: NA; CDR3nt: TGTGCCAGCTCACCTCCGACCGGGACAGCCCATGAAAATACGCAGTATTTT; CDR3aa: CASSPPTGTAHENTQYF
len: 14; d_gene: NA; v_gene: TRBV7-9; j_gene: TRBJ1-4; abundance: NA; CDR3nt: TGTGCCAGCAGCCCCGGGACAACTAATGAAAAACTGTTTTTT; CDR3aa: CASSPGTTNEKLFF
len: 17; d_gene: NA; v_gene: TRBV19; j_gene: TRBJ1-3; abundance: NA; CDR3nt: TGTGCCAGTAGTATCCCTGCAGGGCCCGACTCTGGAAACACCATATATTTT; CDR3aa: CASSIPAGPDSGNTIYF
len: 15; d_gene: TRBD1; v_gene: TRBV5-1; j_gene: TRBJ1-1; abundance: once; CDR3nt: TGCGCCAGCAGCTTGACCCCACAGGGGATCACTGAAGCTTTCTTT; CDR3aa: CASSLTPQGITEAFF
len: 12; d_gene: NA; v_gene: TRBV10-3; j_gene: TRBJ2-7; abundance: NA; CDR3nt: TGTGCCATCAGTGAGGGGGGGTACGAGCAGTACTTC; CDR3aa: CAISEGGYEQYF
len: 14; d_gene: NA; v_gene: TRBV19; j_gene: TRBJ2-5; abundance: NA; CDR3nt: TGTGCCAGTAGCTTAGTTGGGGGCCGAGAGACCCAGTACTTC; CDR3aa: CASSLVGGRETQYF
len: 14; d_gene: NA; v_gene: TRBV7-9; j_gene: TRBJ2-2; abundance: NA; CDR3nt: TGTGCCAGCAGCCGCCCTCAGGAAACCGGGGAGCTGTTTTTT; CDR3aa: CASSRPQETGELFF
len: 13; d_gene: TRBD1; v_gene: TRBV10-3; j_gene: TRBJ1-1; abundance: NA; CDR3nt: TGTGCCATCCGGACAGGGCACGACACTGAAGCTTTCTTT; CDR3aa: CAIRTGHDTEAFF
len: 17; d_gene: TRBD2; v_gene: TRBV18; j_gene: TRBJ2-3; abundance: once; CDR3nt: TGTGCCAGCTCTCCCATAGCGGGGGGGCCCGGCACAGATACGCAGTATTTT; CDR3aa: CASSPIAGGPGTDTQYF
len: 15; d_gene: NA; v_gene: TRBV7-2; j_gene: TRBJ2-2; abundance: NA; CDR3nt: TGTGCCAGCAGCTTAGCTGGTCAGTGGACCGGGGAGCTGTTTTTT; CDR3aa: CASSLAGQWTGELFF
len: 13; d_gene: NA; v_gene: TRBV7-8; j_gene: TRBJ1-2; abundance: NA; CDR3nt: TGTGCCAGCAGCCCCCGGACAGACTATGGCTACACCTTC; CDR3aa: CASSPRTDYGYTF
len: 12; d_gene: NA; v_gene: TRBV2; j_gene: TRBJ2-2; abundance: NA; CDR3nt: TGTGCCAGCAGTGATAACACCGGGGAGCTGTTTTTT; CDR3aa: CASSDNTGELFF
len: 15; d_gene: TRBD1; v_gene: TRBV30; j_gene: TRBJ1-4; abundance: NA; CDR3nt: TGTGCCTGGAGCCCCGACAGGGGGCTTGGGGAAAAACTGTTTTTT; CDR3aa: CAWSPDRGLGEKLFF
len: 16; d_gene: TRBD1; v_gene: TRBV4-1; j_gene: TRBJ2-7; abundance: NA; CDR3nt: TGCGCCAGCAGCCAAGGACCGGACAGGGGGCTTTACGAGCAGTACTTC; CDR3aa: CASSQGPDRGLYEQYF
len: 17; d_gene: TRBD2; v_gene: TRBV9; j_gene: TRBJ2-1; abundance: NA; CDR3nt: TGTGCCAGCAGCGTAGCTCCTAGCGGGGGGGTCGGTAGTGAGCAGTTCTTC; CDR3aa: CASSVAPSGGVGSEQFF
len: 12; d_gene: NA; v_gene: TRBV7-9; j_gene: TRBJ2-3; abundance: NA; CDR3nt: TGTGCCAGCATAGGGGGGCCAGATACGCAGTATTTT; CDR3aa: CASIGGPDTQYF
len: 17; d_gene: TRBD1; v_gene: TRBV5-1; j_gene: TRBJ1-3; abundance: NA; CDR3nt: TGCGCCAGCAAAGAGGGACAGGGGTTCGACTCTGGAAACACCATATATTTT; CDR3aa: CASKEGQGFDSGNTIYF
len: 17; d_gene: TRBD1; v_gene: TRBV30; j_gene: TRBJ2-6; abundance: NA; CDR3nt: TGTGCCTGGATCCCCGGGACAGGGATCTCTGGGGCCAACGTCCTGACTTTC; CDR3aa: CAWIPGTGISGANVLTF
len: 14; d_gene: NA; v_gene: TRBV6-1; j_gene: TRBJ1-1; abundance: NA; CDR3nt: TGTGCCAGCAGTGCGGTGACAAGAAACACTGAAGCTTTCTTT; CDR3aa: CASSAVTRNTEAFF
len: 14; d_gene: TRBD1; v_gene: TRBV4-1; j_gene: TRBJ1-5; abundance: NA; CDR3nt: TGCGCCAGCAGCCCCGACAGGGAGGGTCAGCCCCAGCATTTT; CDR3aa: CASSPDREGQPQHF
len: 16; d_gene: TRBD1; v_gene: TRBV2; j_gene: TRBJ1-6; abundance: NA; CDR3nt: TGTGCCAGCAGTGCACGGACAGGGGAAATTAATTCACCCCTCCACTTT; CDR3aa: CASSARTGEINSPLHF
len: 15; d_gene: TRBD2; v_gene: TRBV4-1; j_gene: TRBJ2-1; abundance: NA; CDR3nt: TGCGCCAGCAGCCAAGATTCTGGACTAGCGTATGAGCAGTTCTTC; CDR3aa: CASSQDSGLAYEQFF
len: 14; d_gene: NA; v_gene: TRBV2; j_gene: TRBJ1-1; abundance: NA; CDR3nt: TGTGCCAGCAGTGCCCTGGGGCATGGCACTGAAGCTTTCTTT; CDR3aa: CASSALGHGTEAFF
len: 17; d_gene: NA; v_gene: TRBV10-1; j_gene: TRBJ2-1; abundance: NA; CDR3nt: TGCGCCAGCAGTGAGTCGGGCCGTCGAGGGTCCTACAATGAGCAGTTCTTC; CDR3aa: CASSESGRRGSYNEQFF
len: 15; d_gene: NA; v_gene: TRBV5-8; j_gene: TRBJ1-6; abundance: NA; CDR3nt: TGTGCCAGCAGTTTCCTTAAGGGGGTTGGTTCACCCCTCCACTTT; CDR3aa: CASSFLKGVGSPLHF
len: 14; d_gene: NA; v_gene: TRBV4-3; j_gene: TRBJ1-4; abundance: NA; CDR3nt: TGCGCCAGCAGCCAAGGACTTAGAAATGAAAAACTGTTTTTT; CDR3aa: CASSQGLRNEKLFF